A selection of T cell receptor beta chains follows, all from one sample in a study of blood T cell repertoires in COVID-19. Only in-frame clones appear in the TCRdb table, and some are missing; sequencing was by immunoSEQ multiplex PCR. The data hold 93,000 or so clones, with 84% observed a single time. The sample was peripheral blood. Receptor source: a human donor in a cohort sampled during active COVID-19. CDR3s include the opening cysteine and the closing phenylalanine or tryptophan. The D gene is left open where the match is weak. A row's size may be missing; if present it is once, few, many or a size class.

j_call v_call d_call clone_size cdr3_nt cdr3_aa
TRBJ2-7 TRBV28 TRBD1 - TGTGCCAGCAGTCGACCGGGACAGGGGGCCTACGAGCAGTACTTC CASSRPGQGAYEQYF
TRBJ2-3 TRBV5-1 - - TGCGCCAGCAGCTTGGACGACCATCGAACCGGGGTCCGATATTTT CASSLDDHRTGVRYF
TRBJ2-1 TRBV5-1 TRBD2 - TGCGCCAGCAGCTTTGGACTAGCGGGGGGGCTCGATGAGCAGTTCTTC CASSFGLAGGLDEQFF
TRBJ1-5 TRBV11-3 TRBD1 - TGTGCCAGCAGCCCGGGGACAGGGGGACCCAATCAGCCCCAGCATTTT CASSPGTGGPNQPQHF
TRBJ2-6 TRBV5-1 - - TGCGCCAGCAGGGCAGGCGTAGGGGCCAACGTCCTGACTTTC CASRAGVGANVLTF
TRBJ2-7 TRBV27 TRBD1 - TGTGCCAGCAGTTTATCTCGCTCCGGGACAGTGCCCTACGAGCAGTACTTC CASSLSRSGTVPYEQYF
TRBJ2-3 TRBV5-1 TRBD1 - TGCGCCAGCAGCTCACAGGGGTCTAGCACAGATACGCAGTATTTT CASSSQGSSTDTQYF
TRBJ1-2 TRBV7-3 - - TGTGCCAGCAGCCCCGCGGGGGGGTCGAAAGGCTACACCTTC CASSPAGGSKGYTF
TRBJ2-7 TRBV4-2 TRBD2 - TGTGCCAGCAGCCAAGGACGGGCTAGCGGGGGGGTTTTTCAATTGTACGAGCAGTACTTC CASSQGRASGGVFQLYEQYF
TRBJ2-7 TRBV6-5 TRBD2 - TGTGCCAGCAGTTACGCCTTAGCGGGCTACGAGCAGTACTTC CASSYALAGYEQYF
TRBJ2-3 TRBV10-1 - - TGCGCCAGCAGTAGGGGTCTCGGCACAGATACGCAGTATTTT CASSRGLGTDTQYF
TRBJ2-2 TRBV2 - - TGTGCCAGCAGCTCCGGACAGATTAACACCGGGGAGCTGTTTTTT CASSSGQINTGELFF
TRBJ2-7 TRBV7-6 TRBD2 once TGTGCCAGCAGCTTAGTTAGCCAGTCCGGGACTAGCCAATCCTACGAGCAGTACTTC CASSLVSQSGTSQSYEQYF
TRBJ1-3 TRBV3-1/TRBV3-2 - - TGTGCCAGCAGCCAGCGGGGCGGAAACACCATATATTTT CASSQRGGNTIYF
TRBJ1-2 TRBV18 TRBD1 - TGTGCCAGCTCACCGGATGGACAGGGTAGCTTTGGCTACACCTTC CASSPDGQGSFGYTF
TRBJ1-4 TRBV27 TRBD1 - TGTGCCAGCAGTTTGGGGACAGGGTTCGATGAAAAACTGTTTTTT CASSLGTGFDEKLFF
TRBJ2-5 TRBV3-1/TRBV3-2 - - TGTGCCAGCAGCCACTTTTCTGAGGAGACCCAGTACTTC CASSHFSEETQYF
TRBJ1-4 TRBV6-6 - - TGTGCCAGCAGCCCCCGGGGGAACGAAAAACTGTTTTTT CASSPRGNEKLFF
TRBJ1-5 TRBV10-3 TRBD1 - TGTGCCATCAGTGATGGGACAGGGAGGGGGCCCCAGCATTTT CAISDGTGRGPQHF
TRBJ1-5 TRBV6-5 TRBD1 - TGTGCCAGCAGCCTGACAGGGGTTATTCAGCCCCAGCATTTT CASSLTGVIQPQHF
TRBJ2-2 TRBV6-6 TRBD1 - TGTGCCAGCAGCGGGACAGCGAACACCGGGGAGCTGTTTTTT CASSGTANTGELFF
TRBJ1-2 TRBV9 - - TGTGCCAGCAGCGTAGGATCTGGTAATAGTGGCTACACCTTC CASSVGSGNSGYTF
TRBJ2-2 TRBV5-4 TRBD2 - TGTGCCAGCAGCGCACTAAGCGGGGGGCACACCGGGGAGCTGTTTTTT CASSALSGGHTGELFF
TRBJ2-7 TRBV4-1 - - TGCGCCAGCAGCCAAGATCAGGGACAATTCTACGAGCAGTACTTC CASSQDQGQFYEQYF
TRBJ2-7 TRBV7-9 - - TGTGCCAGCAAAGGGGATGGAGACTACGAGCAGTACTTC CASKGDGDYEQYF
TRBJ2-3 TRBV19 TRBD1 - TGTGCCAGTAGTATTGGGAACAGGGGTTTTCGCACAGATACGCAGTATTTT CASSIGNRGFRTDTQYF
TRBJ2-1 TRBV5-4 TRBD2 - TGTGCCACCCTGAGAGCGGGGGGACCCCAGGGCGGTGAGCAGTTCTTC CATLRAGGPQGGEQFF
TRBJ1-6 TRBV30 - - TGTGCCTGGTCAGGGCGTGAATCACCCCTCCACTTT CAWSGRESPLHF
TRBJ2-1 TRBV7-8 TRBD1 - TGTGCCAGCAGCTCCGCCGGGACAGTCTACAATGAGCAGTTCTTC CASSSAGTVYNEQFF
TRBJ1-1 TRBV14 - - TGTGCCAGCAGCCTAGGGGTGTACACTGAAGCTTTCTTT CASSLGVYTEAFF
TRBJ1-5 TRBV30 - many TGTGCCTGGAGCACAGGGACACTGGATGCTCAGCCCCAGCATTTT CAWSTGTLDAQPQHF
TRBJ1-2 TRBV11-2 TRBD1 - TGTGCCAGCAGCATTGGCCGGGACAGAGTCTATGGCTACACCTTC CASSIGRDRVYGYTF
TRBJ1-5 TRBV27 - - TGTGCCAGCAGTTTTCGGCAGGGCAATCAGCCCCAGCATTTT CASSFRQGNQPQHF
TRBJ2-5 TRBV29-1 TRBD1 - TGCAGCGTTTCACCCCGGACAGGATTATACCAAGAGACCCAGTACTTC CSVSPRTGLYQETQYF
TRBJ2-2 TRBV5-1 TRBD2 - TGCGCCAGCACTAGCGGGGGGATGAACACCGGGGAGCTGTTTTTT CASTSGGMNTGELFF
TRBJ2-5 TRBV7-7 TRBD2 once TGTGCTAGCAGCCCCGGAGGGAGCGGGGGGCTCGGGCCCCAGTACTTC CASSPGGSGGLGPQYF
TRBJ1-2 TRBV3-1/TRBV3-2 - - TGTGCCAGCAGCCCAACGACAGACTCCTATGGCTACACCTTC CASSPTTDSYGYTF
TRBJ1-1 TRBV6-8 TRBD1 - TGTGCCAGCAGTAGTACAGGGGCTGAAGCTTTCTTT CASSSTGAEAFF
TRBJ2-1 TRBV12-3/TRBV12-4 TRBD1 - TGTGCCAGCAGACCAGGGACAGTTGAGCAGTTCTTC CASRPGTVEQFF
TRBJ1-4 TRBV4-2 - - TGTGCCAGCAGCCAAGATGGGGGGATCCGAGGTGAAAAACTGTTTTTT CASSQDGGIRGEKLFF
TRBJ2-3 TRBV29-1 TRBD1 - TGCAGCGTTGAAGTCCGGGACAGGGCATCGCAGTATTTT CSVEVRDRASQYF
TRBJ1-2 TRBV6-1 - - TGTGCCAGCAGTGAAAGCCTCCAGGGACTTAACTATGGCTACACCTTC CASSESLQGLNYGYTF
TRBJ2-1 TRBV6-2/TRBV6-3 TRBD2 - TGTGCCAGCAGCCTCCCCCCTAGCGGGGTCTACAATGAGCAGTTCTTC CASSLPPSGVYNEQFF
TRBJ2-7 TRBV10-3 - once TGTGCCATCACTGGGGGGACGGGAGCCTACGAGCAGTACTTC CAITGGTGAYEQYF
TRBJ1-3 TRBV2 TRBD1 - TGTGCCAGCAGTCAGGACAGGCTCTCTGGAAACACCATATATTTT CASSQDRLSGNTIYF
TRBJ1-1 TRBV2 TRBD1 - TGTGCCAGCAGTGAAGCCTTACAGGGGGCGGCTTTCTTT CASSEALQGAAFF
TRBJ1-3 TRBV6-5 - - TGTGCCAGCAGTATCGACAGGTTTAACACCATATATTTT CASSIDRFNTIYF